This paragraph reports one TCR beta chain. The antigen this receptor binds is unknown. Base qualities are not recorded, but no much larger clone differs from it by a single base. The CDR3 covers 13 residues, taking in both the cysteine and the phenylalanine. The CDR3 DNA has 39 bases and is translated from base 1. The germline V gene encodes CDR1 SGHTA and CDR2 FQGNSA. V sheds 1 base and J sheds 7 bases, leaving 11 bases between their ends. This specimen comes from a study of blood T cell repertoires in COVID-19 (dated by TCRdb to the early 2020s). Broadly, across the study: Samples covering the acute and convalescent phases of COVID-19 were provided by collaborators in the United States, Italy and Spain. The material from the prospective study consisted of cDNA or gDNA derived from T cells, B-cell-depleted T cells, or PBMCs. Deeply sampled blood TCRbeta repertoires from subjects exposed to, actively infected with, or recovered from COVID-19 were included in the dataset. The repertoires were made available in a free public database intended to serve as a resource for research on the immune response to SARS-CoV-2. Samples were obtained from the ongoing ImmuneRACE study (first 160 participants) and from 950 to 1,500 subjects provided by 6 global collaborators. The sample metadata nearly always contained a de-identified subject ID, COVID-19 status, age in years and sex. Where HLA class I and class II types were available, the types were taken from metadata supplied by the sample provider, not from assay-based typing.

In Seattle, one collaborating source enrolled patients while the infection was active and tracked those patients longitudinally over the course of disease. The collaborating institutions used their own protocols to collect whole blood in K2EDTA tubes. For TCRbeta analysis, collaborators shipped samples as frozen whole blood, isolated PBMCs, or DNA extracted from either of those sample types. Points the paper makes about the study in general: How much clinical and demographic metadata was included differed by source and by participant, and the metadata was provided uncurated.

TCRbeta CDR3 regions were amplified from genomic DNA using the immunoSEQ Assay, a bias-controlled multiplex PCR. The source study handled its data this way. Within the assay, amplification of reference gene primers was used to estimate how many nucleated cells each sample contained. Sequence reads were collapsed and filtered to measure the absolute abundance of every unique TCRbeta CDR3 rearrangement. For each sample, productive Simpson clonality was calculated as the square root of Simpson's diversity index over productive rearrangements. TCRdb provides this immuneACCESS table in a form limited to in-frame rearrangements. Some clones are lacking; in checked studies, under half of them reflect an unresolved V gene, and why the rest are absent is not known. The DNA gave D and trimming, while V, J and clone size come from that table. Within this sample are fewer than 350,000 clones, with 80% to 90% of them counted one time only. Clones ranked in the top ten supply about 12% of the sample.

The receptor was isolated from a woman in her twenties or thirties with COVID-19, enrolled during active disease. Rearrangement joined TRBV7-2 to TRBJ2-7, with the D gene not clear enough to name. The sequenced material came from peripheral blood. The CDR3 amino acid sequence is: CASSLEVPREQYF. The DNA reads as follows: TGTGCCAGCAGCTTAGAGGTTCCTAGAGAGCAGTACTTC.